Presented here are 21 T cell receptor beta chains from one specimen sequenced in a study of cytotoxic CD8 clonotypes in ibrutinib-treated CLL. Produced via immunoSEQ multiplex PCR; TCRdb's table is partial and in-frame only. The sample holds approximately 100,000 clones, about 53% seen once. Sequences were derived from PBMCs, sampled after 24 months of ibrutinib treatment. The receptors originated from a human donor with chronic lymphocytic leukemia.

V gene TRBV5-4 combines with J gene TRBJ2-7; D ambiguous. Germline lookup yields CDR1 SGHNT and CDR2 YYREEE (reference sequence). The V end lost 4 bases, the J end lost 2 bases, and 10 bases lay between the germline ends. The CDR3 has 13 amino acids. CDR3 sequence: CASSDRGTYEQYF. The CDR3 nucleotides are TGTGCCAGCAGCGACCGTGGCACCTACGAGCAGTACTTC. Full variable domain (remainder filled in from reference TRBV5-4 and TRBJ2-7): ETGVTQSPTHLIKTRGQQVTLRCSSQSGHNTVSWYQQALGQGPQFIFQYYREEENGRGNFPPRFSGLQFPNYSSELNVNALELDDSALYLCASSDRGTYEQYFGPGTRLTVT.

The CDR3 nucleotides are TGTGCCAGCAGTTATGGGACAGGGGGCGATATGGGTGGCTACACCTTC. It is translated as CASSYGTGGDMGGYTF. The rearrangement joins TRBV6-6 to TRBJ1-2; 12 positions agree with TRBD1. This CDR3 has 16 amino acids. CDR1 MNHNY and CDR2 SVGAGI come from the germline V gene (reference sequence). V lost 3 bases to trimming and J lost 7 bases; unmatched junction nucleotides: 9.

This chain uses TRBV30 with TRBJ1-6, with 10 positions matching TRBD1. The CDR3 consists of 15 residues. Germline V lookup: CDR1 GTSNPN, CDR2 SVGIG (reference sequence). J lost 10 bases, V lost 1 base, and 7 bases had no gene match. DNA of the CDR3: TGTGCCTGGAGTGAACGGGACAGGGGAAAATCACCCCTCCACTTT. Translating it yields CAWSERDRGKSPLHF.

This clone was found once. This chain links TRBV6-5 with TRBJ2-7, with TRBD2 as a possible D gene (6 bases). The V gene's germline CDR1 is MNHEY and CDR2 SVGAGI. The CDR3 extends over 16 amino acids. Trimming pared 0 bases from V and 6 bases from J, leaving 18 bases between. The CDR3 DNA sequence: TGTGCCAGCAGTTACTCCGCGGGGATTGGGTCGAGCGAGCAGTACTTC. This gives the protein CASSYSAGIGSSEQYF.

This chain joins TRBV29-1 and TRBJ2-1; a weak D match, TRBD2 (9 bases). Germline V lookup: CDR1 SQVTM, CDR2 ANQGSEA. The CDR3 consists of 18 residues. Trimming took 4 bases from V and 9 from J, leaving 31 bases between them. The DNA for the CDR3 is TGCAGCGTTGGCGGACAGGGAAGTCTAGCGGGGAGGCTCAGTGAGCAGTTCTTC. Its translation is CSVGGQGSLAGRLSEQFF.

This clone was counted only a few times. The chain is built from TRBV20-1 and TRBJ1-1, with D perhaps TRBD1 (5 bases). CDR1 and CDR2 from the germline V gene are DFQATT and SNEGSKA (reference sequence). The length of the CDR3 is 11 residues. V shed 7 bases and J shed 3 bases, with 9 bases lying between them. The DNA for the CDR3 is TGCAGTGTGCCGGGGGACACTGAAGCTTTCTTT. This gives the protein CSVPGDTEAFF.

The J gene is TRBJ2-7, the V gene TRBV7-9; 8 nucleotides match TRBD1. V lost 4 bases to trimming and J lost 7 bases; unmatched junction nucleotides: 15. The CDR3 loop spans 16 amino acids. The germline gives CDR1 SEHNR, CDR2 FQNEAQ (reference sequence). CDR3 nucleotides: TGTGCCAGCAGCTCCTCCCGAGCATTGACAGGGGATGAGCAGTACTTC. It translates to CASSSSRALTGDEQYF.

This clone occurred a few times. The rearrangement joins TRBV30 to TRBJ2-5; a weak D match, TRBD2 (5 bases). Germline CDR1 and CDR2: GTSNPN and SVGIG (reference sequence). Between the trimmed V and J ends, which lost 4 bases and 7 bases, there was a span of 16 bases. The CDR3 has 13 amino acids. The DNA of the CDR3 is TGTGCCTGGAATATGGCTAGCTACGGGACCCAGTACTTC. It specifies CAWNMASYGTQYF.

This clone was picked up a small number of times. This rearrangement joins TRBV12-5 to TRBJ2-3; no clear D gene. The CDR3 length is 15 residues. CDR1 and CDR2 from the germline V gene are LGHNT and FRNRAP. V lost 1 base, J lost 1 base, and 9 bases lay in between. The CDR3 spells CASGLGRLGTDTQYF. CDR3 nucleotides: TGTGCTAGTGGTTTGGGCCGTCTAGGCACAGATACGCAGTATTTT.

The rearrangement uses TRBV5-1 and TRBJ1-4; a possible D gene is TRBD1 (5 bases). The CDR3 runs 15 residues. The V gene's germline CDR1 is SGHRS and CDR2 YFSETQ. V was pared by 1 base and J by 6 bases, with 13 bases between. DNA of the CDR3: TGCGCCAGCAGCTTGCACCGCAGGGCCGATGAAAAACTGTTTTTT. Translated: CASSLHRRADEKLFF.

This sequence joins TRBV5-4 and TRBJ2-3; D is ambiguous. Germline V gene lookup returns CDR1 SGHNT and CDR2 YYREEE (reference sequence). V lost 0 bases to trimming and J lost 3 bases, with 11 bases between them. The CDR3 is made up of 15 amino acids. CDR3: CASSLAQVGTDTQYF. As DNA, the CDR3 is TGTGCCAGCAGCTTGGCCCAGGTAGGGACAGATACGCAGTATTTT. Based on the CDR3 plus reference TRBV5-4 and TRBJ2-3, the full variable domain is ETGVTQSPTHLIKTRGQQVTLRCSSQSGHNTVSWYQQALGQGPQFIFQYYREEENGRGNFPPRFSGLQFPNYSSELNVNALELDDSALYLCASSLAQVGTDTQYFGPGTRLTVL.

The rearrangement joins TRBV5-1 to TRBJ2-7; 8 positions match TRBD1. With V trimmed by 3 bases and J by 2 bases, 7 bases remained unmatched. Germline V gives CDR1 SGHRS, CDR2 YFSETQ. CDR3 size: 15 residues. This CDR3 reads CASSSTGASPYEQYF. The CDR3 DNA is TGCGCCAGCAGCTCGACAGGGGCGAGCCCCTACGAGCAGTACTTC.

The genes are TRBV7-2 and TRBJ2-3; 7 bases agree with TRBD1. The trim removed 3 bases at V and 2 bases at J, leaving 2 bases unmatched. This CDR3 has 14 residues. Germline V gene sequence: CDR1 SGHTA, CDR2 FQGNSA. CDR3 region: CASSLGQSTDTQYF. The CDR3 DNA sequence: TGTGCCAGCAGCTTGGGACAGTCCACAGATACGCAGTATTTT. The whole variable domain, remainder taken from reference TRBV7-2 and TRBJ2-3, is GAGVSQSPSNKVTEKGKDVELRCDPISGHTALYWYRQSLGQGLEFLIYFQGNSAPDKSGLPSDRFSAERTGGSVSTLTIQRTQQEDSAVYLCASSLGQSTDTQYFGPGTRLTVL.

This clone was observed a few times. This chain connects TRBV23-1 to TRBJ2-7; TRBD1 matches 10 bases. TRBV23-1 is marked as an open reading frame, function uncertain. The CDR3 extends over 14 amino acids. Losses at the gene ends were 10 bases for V and 2 bases for J; bases not matched to a gene: 8. The CDR3: CANKEGTGAYEQYF. CDR3 nucleotides: TGCGCCAATAAAGAGGGGACAGGGGCCTACGAGCAGTACTTC.

V is TRBV7-2 and J is TRBJ2-5; no clear D gene. This CDR3 has 11 residues. Per germline, CDR1 SGHTA and CDR2 FQGNSA. Trimming shortened V by 7 bases and J by 5 bases, and 8 bases separated the two germline ends. The CDR3 loop is CASTQGETQYF. The CDR3 DNA is TGTGCCAGCACCCAAGGGGAGACCCAGTACTTC.

The genes are TRBV27 and TRBJ2-3; 11 bases line up with TRBD2. V shed 3 bases and J 4 bases; nucleotides not matched to a gene: 6. CDR3 length: 16 amino acids. From germline, CDR1 is MNHEY and CDR2 SMNVEV (reference sequence). CDR3 in amino acids: CASSFSSGGIADTQYF. CDR3 DNA: TGTGCCAGCAGTTTCTCTAGCGGGGGGATCGCAGATACGCAGTATTTT.

The V gene is TRBV14, the J gene TRBJ1-2, with D uncertain. The V gene's germline CDR1 is SGHDN and CDR2 FVKESK. Trimming shortened V by 1 base and J by 7 bases, and 25 bases separated the two germline ends. This CDR3 spans 18 amino acids. This chain's CDR3 is CASSQGQPRVFRGSGYTF. The CDR3 bases are TGTGCCAGCAGCCAAGGCCAACCAAGGGTCTTCCGGGGATCTGGCTACACCTTC.

Regarding this clone: Other DNA sequences of this sample code for an identical CDR3. The chain recombines TRBV6-1 with TRBJ1-6, with D tentatively TRBD1 (6 bases). Trimming pared 3 bases from V and 7 bases from J, leaving 10 bases between. The CDR3 consists of 14 residues. Germline CDR1 reads MNHNS; CDR2 reads SASEGT. CDR3 region: CASSDRGDNSPLHF. In DNA, the CDR3 is TGTGCCAGCAGTGACAGGGGTGACAATTCACCCCTCCACTTT.

The chain couples TRBV30 to TRBJ2-2; 11 bases agree with TRBD2. The junction had 8 bases not matched to a gene; V was cut back by 4 bases and J by 7 bases. The CDR3 contains 15 residues. Germline CDR1 and CDR2: GTSNPN and SVGIG (reference sequence). CDR3 region: CAWTSGGSYLGELFF. The CDR3 nucleotides are TGTGCCTGGACTAGCGGGGGGTCGTACCTCGGGGAGCTGTTTTTT.

This rearrangement joins TRBV11-3 to TRBJ2-2; no reliable D call. In germline, CDR1 is SGHNT, CDR2 YENEEA. The CDR3 consists of 14 residues. Trimming pared 1 base from V and 9 bases from J, leaving 12 bases between. The CDR3 sequence is CASSLGARPWELFF. CDR3 in DNA: TGTGCCAGCAGCTTAGGGGCCAGACCTTGGGAGCTGTTTTTT.

The CDR3 nucleotides read TGTGCCAGCTCACCACCGACAGGGGAAGGGGGAAGCAATCAGCCCCAGCATTTT. Its translation is CASSPPTGEGGSNQPQHF. The V and J genes are TRBV18 and TRBJ1-5, with 8 bases lining up with TRBD1. This CDR3 contains 18 residues. V gave up 0 bases and J gave up 1 base; unmatched junction bases: 8. Germline values: CDR1 KGHSH, CDR2 LQKENI.